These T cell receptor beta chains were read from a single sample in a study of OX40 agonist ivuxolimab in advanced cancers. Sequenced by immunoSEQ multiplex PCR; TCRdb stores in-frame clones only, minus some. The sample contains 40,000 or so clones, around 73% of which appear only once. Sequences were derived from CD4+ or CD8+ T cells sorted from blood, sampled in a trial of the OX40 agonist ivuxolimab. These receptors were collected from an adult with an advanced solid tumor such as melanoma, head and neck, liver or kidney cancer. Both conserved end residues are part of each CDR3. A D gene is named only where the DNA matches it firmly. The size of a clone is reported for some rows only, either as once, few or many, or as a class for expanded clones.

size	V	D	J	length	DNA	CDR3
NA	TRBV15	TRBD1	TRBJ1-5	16	TGTGCCACCAGGGAGACCGGGACAGGGGATGGGCAGCCCCAGCATTTT	CATRETGTGDGQPQHF
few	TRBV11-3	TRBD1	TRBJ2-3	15	TGTGCCAGCAGCGCCGGACAGGGAAGGACAGATACGCAGTATTTT	CASSAGQGRTDTQYF
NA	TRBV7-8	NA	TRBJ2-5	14	TGTGCCAGCAGCTTAAGGTGGGAAGGGGAGACCCAGTACTTC	CASSLRWEGETQYF
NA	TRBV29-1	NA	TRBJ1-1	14	TGCAGCGTTACGGGAAAGAGGATGAACACTGAAGCTTTCTTT	CSVTGKRMNTEAFF
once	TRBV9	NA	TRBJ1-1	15	TGTGCCAGCAGCGTAGGATCACAGGTTTTCAGTGGCGCTTTCTTT	CASSVGSQVFSGAFF
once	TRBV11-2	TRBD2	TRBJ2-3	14	TGTGCCAGCAGCTCTACTAGCGGAACAGATACGCAGTATTTT	CASSSTSGTDTQYF
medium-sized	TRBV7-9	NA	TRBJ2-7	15	TGTGCCAGCAGCTCTAACCCGGAGAGTGGATACGAGCAGTACTTC	CASSSNPESGYEQYF
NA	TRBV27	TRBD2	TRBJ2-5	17	TGTGCCAGCAGTTTATCGTCGGTAGCGGGAGGGCCGGAGACCCAGTACTTC	CASSLSSVAGGPETQYF
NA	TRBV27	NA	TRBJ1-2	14	TGTGCCAGCAGTTTAGGGCCCTCTAACTATGGCTACACCTTC	CASSLGPSNYGYTF
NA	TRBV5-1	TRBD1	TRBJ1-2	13	TGCGCCAGCAGCGGGGACAGGGGGAGTGGCTACACCTTC	CASSGDRGSGYTF
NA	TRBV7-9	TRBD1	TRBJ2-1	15	TGTGCCAGCAGCTTGACAGGGGGACAACAAGGTGAGCAGTTCTTC	CASSLTGGQQGEQFF
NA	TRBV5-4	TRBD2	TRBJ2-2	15	TGTGCCAGCAGCTTTAGCGGGGCGAACACCGGGGAGCTGTTTTTT	CASSFSGANTGELFF
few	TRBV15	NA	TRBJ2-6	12	TGTGCCACCAGCATGGGGGCCAACGTCCTGACTTTC	CATSMGANVLTF
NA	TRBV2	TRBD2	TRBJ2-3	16	TGTGCCAGCAGTGGTTGGCGGGAGGGCCGGACAGATACGCAGTATTTT	CASSGWREGRTDTQYF
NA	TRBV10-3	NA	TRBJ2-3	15	TGTGCCATCAGTGACAGTGGGACGGGGACAGATACGCAGTATTTT	CAISDSGTGTDTQYF
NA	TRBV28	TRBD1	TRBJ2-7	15	TGTGCCAGCAGAGTGGACAGGGGGACGTCCTACGAGCAGTACTTC	CASRVDRGTSYEQYF
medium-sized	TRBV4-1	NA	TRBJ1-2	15	TGCGCCAGCAGCCAAGAGGACAGAGCTAACTATGGCTACACCTTC	CASSQEDRANYGYTF
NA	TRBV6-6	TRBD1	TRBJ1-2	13	TGTGCCAGCAGGACACAGGGGGCGTATGGCTACACCTTC	CASRTQGAYGYTF
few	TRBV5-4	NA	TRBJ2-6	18	TGTGCCAGCAGCTTGAGGAGCGAGGGGGGCTCTGGGGCCAACGTCCTGACTTTC	CASSLRSEGGSGANVLTF
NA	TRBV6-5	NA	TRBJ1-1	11	TGTGCCAGCAGCCCTGTTCCTGAAGCTTTCTTT	CASSPVPEAFF
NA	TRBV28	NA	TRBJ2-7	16	TGTGCCAGCACCTCCTCCCTGCTAAGGAGCTCCTACGAGCAGTACTTC	CASTSSLLRSSYEQYF
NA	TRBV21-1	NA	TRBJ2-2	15	TGTGCCAGCAGCAAGTCCGGGACAGGGACCGGGGAGCTGTTTTTT	CASSKSGTGTGELFF
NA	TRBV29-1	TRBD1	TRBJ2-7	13	TGCAGCGTTTCCCCAGGGGGCTTGGTCGAGCAGTACTTC	CSVSPGGLVEQYF
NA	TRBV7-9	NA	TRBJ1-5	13	TGTGCCAGCAGCGAACAGGGAGGGGGGCCCCAGCATTTT	CASSEQGGGPQHF
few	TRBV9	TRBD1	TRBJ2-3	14	TGTGCCAGCAGCCGACAGGGAAGCACAGATACGCAGTATTTT	CASSRQGSTDTQYF
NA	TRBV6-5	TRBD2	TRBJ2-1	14	TGTGCCAGCAGACGGCTAGCGGGAGAAGGAGAGCAGTTCTTC	CASRRLAGEGEQFF
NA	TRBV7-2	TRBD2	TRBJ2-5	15	TGTGCCAGCAGCACGGGGACTAGCGGGGTGGAGACCCAGTACTTC	CASSTGTSGVETQYF
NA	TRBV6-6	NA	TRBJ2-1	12	TGTGCCAGCAGTTACTCGGGTAATGAGCAGTTCTTC	CASSYSGNEQFF
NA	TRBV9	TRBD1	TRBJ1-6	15	TGTGCCAGCAGCGATGGGACAGGGGGCCATTCACCCCTCCACTTT	CASSDGTGGHSPLHF
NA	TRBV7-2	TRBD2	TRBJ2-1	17	TGTGCCAGCAGCAGAGGATCTGGCGGGGGGGCATTGAATGAGCAGTTCTTC	CASSRGSGGGALNEQFF
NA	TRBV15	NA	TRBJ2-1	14	TGTGCCACCTCCAAGGGCGCCACCAACAATGAGCAGTTCTTC	CATSKGATNNEQFF
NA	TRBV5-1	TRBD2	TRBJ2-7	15	TGCGCCAGCAGCCCATACGGTTCTAGCGGGGCCGAGCAGTACTTC	CASSPYGSSGAEQYF
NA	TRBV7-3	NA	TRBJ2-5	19	TGTGCCAGCAGCTTAATCACCGGGTCGGATGGTGAGGCCGAAGAGACCCAGTACTTC	CASSLITGSDGEAEETQYF
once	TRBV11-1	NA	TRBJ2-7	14	TGTGCCAGCAGCTCCCGTCGGACATCTCACGAGCAGTACTTC	CASSSRRTSHEQYF
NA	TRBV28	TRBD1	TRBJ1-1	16	TGTGCCAGCAGTCCTCGGTCAGGGGGCTTTTACACTGAAGCTTTCTTT	CASSPRSGGFYTEAFF
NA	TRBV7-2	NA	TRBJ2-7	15	TGTGCCAGCAGCTTAGCGCAGGGAGGATCCTACGAGCAGTACTTC	CASSLAQGGSYEQYF
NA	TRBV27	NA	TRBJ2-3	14	TGTGCCAGCAGTTTAAACGGGGGCACAGATACGCAGTATTTT	CASSLNGGTDTQYF
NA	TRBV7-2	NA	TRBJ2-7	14	TGTGCCAGCAGCCCAGACGGGACATTCTACGAGCAGTACTTC	CASSPDGTFYEQYF
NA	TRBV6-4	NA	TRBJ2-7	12	TGTGCCAGCACCCTTGGGGGGTTCGAGCAGTACTTC	CASTLGGFEQYF
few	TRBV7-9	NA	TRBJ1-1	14	TGTGCCAGCAGCAAGGGACGGCTGAACACTGAAGCTTTCTTT	CASSKGRLNTEAFF
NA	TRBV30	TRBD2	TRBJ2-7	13	TGTGCCTGGGCCATAGCGGGAGTACACGAGCAGTACTTC	CAWAIAGVHEQYF